What follows is one TCR beta chain and its context. This specimen comes from a study of PD-1 blockade in classical Hodgkin lymphoma. Sequencing used immunoSEQ multiplex PCR; TCRdb keeps in-frame clones, though not all of them. The sample shows about 150,000 clones, 78% of them seen only once. There was relapse after autologous stem cell transplantation in every patient, and there was variation in brentuximab vedotin exposure. There are 13 residues in the CDR3. CDR1 is MNHEY, CDR2 SVGAGI, per germline. Trimming pared 6 bases from V and 0 bases from J, leaving 6 bases between. Material: peripheral blood mononuclear cells (PBMCs), obtained before the second cycle of nivolumab. The J gene is TRBJ1-3, the V gene TRBV6-5, with D unclear. The source of this sequence is a human donor with classical Hodgkin lymphoma. CDR3 nucleotide sequence: TGTGCCAGCAGCTCACCCTCTGGAAACACCATATATTTT. Residues: CASSSPSGNTIYF.